This TCR beta chain is drawn from a study of T cell responses to AZD1222 COVID-19 vaccine. Study-wide results and limits: White British people made up most donors, females outnumbered males, and clonal diversity was possibly underestimated.

A remark on this clone: The target antigen is unknown.

Assay used: immunoSEQ multiplex PCR; TCRdb lists only in-frame clones, some missing. The table lists around 96,000 clones, 88% of them singletons. V dropped 0 bases and J dropped 5 bases, with 13 bases sitting between them. The CDR3 sequence is 15 residues long. Germline V lookup: CDR1 SEHNR, CDR2 FQNEAQ (reference sequence). This receptor was identified in an adult in good health. Sequenced material: peripheral blood, taken on day 0 of AZD1222 vaccination. J is TRBJ1-1 and V is TRBV7-9; D remains unclear. This chain's CDR3 is CASSLASGATTEAFF. CDR3 coding DNA: TGTGCCAGCAGCTTAGCGTCGGGAGCTACGACTGAAGCTTTCTTT.